This TCR beta chain was recovered during a study of post-analysis software for immune sequencing data. As for the study in general: Included among the disease courses, which were recorded for the cohort, were relapsing-remitting, secondary progressive and progressive-relapsing multiple sclerosis.

With respect to this clonotype: Its antigen is currently unknown.

Unique molecular identifiers tagged the TCR beta cDNA libraries. Input populations of about 1 to 11 million T cells gave rise to 500,000 or so cDNA molecules. TCRdb reprocessed the PCR reads with MiXCR, giving one entry per CDR3 protein. Among almost 700,000 distinct CDR3 sequences listed, 55% to 70% were seen once. General study results and limits: Comparison with controls showed significantly lower normalized Chao1 diversity in multiple sclerosis patients. With TRBV5-6, TRBV5-1 and TRBV20-1 included, about five TRBV segments were more frequent in patients than in controls. Same-batch samples co-clustered strongly by F measure.

The CDR3 extends over 15 amino acids. Looked up from germline, CDR1 is SGHRS and CDR2 is YFSETQ. The genes are TRBV5-1 and TRBJ2-7, with D maybe TRBD1 (5 bases). The J call is in doubt because the DNA end fits TRBJ2-5 better. This TCR was recovered from a girl under 10 years old with multiple sclerosis. The sample comprised blood. For the CDR3, the DNA is TGCGCCAGCAGCTCCCGACAGTTAACGCGAGAGACCCAGTACTTC. Its translation is CASSSRQLTRETQYF.